This paragraph reports one T cell receptor beta chain. No antigen is known for it. A universal primer site came from template switching; cDNA carried unique molecular identifiers. TCRdb re-analysed the 5' RACE reads in MiXCR, keeping a single row per CDR3 protein. The sample yields around 490,000 distinct CDR3 sequences, roughly 15% seen once. The CDR3 loop spans 14 amino acids. V was shortened by 3 bases and J by 5 bases, with 10 bases between the two germline ends. The data are from a study of identical twins. Overall study results and limits: Out-of-frame alpha sequences common to twins exhibited a surplus of low generation probability. Analyses of zero insertions could, in part, be confounded by invariant MAIT and iNKT cells.

The sample also formed part of further work on yellow fever vaccine responses in identical twins. That publication notes: Twins reportedly showed a vaccine T cell response that seemed partly convergent and partly personalized.

The chain couples TRBV12-3 or TRBV12-4 to TRBJ2-2; a weak D match, TRBD1 (5 bases). The sequenced sample was CD4+ T cells sorted from blood. This clonotype was sampled from a woman aged 18 to 35 in good health. This CDR3 reads CASSFNKGTGELFF. Here the CDR3 DNA reads TGTGCCAGCAGTTTTAATAAGGGGACCGGGGAGCTGTTTTTT.